This T cell receptor beta chain originates from a study of technical replicates of blood from a few donors. Assay: immunoSEQ multiplex PCR; the TCRdb copy retains only in-frame clones and omits some. This repertoire shows around 30,000 clones, around 94% found once; its top ten account for 3.5% to 5%. The ends lost 9 bases at V and 4 bases at J; junction bases unmatched: 8. Germline values: CDR1 LNHNV, CDR2 YYDKDF (reference sequence). The CDR3 is made up of 13 amino acids. Sequencing used PBMCs. This receptor was obtained from a human donor in good health. Some clones in this sample may be carry-over from other donors' samples. The chain links TRBV15 to TRBJ1-1; 7 positions match TRBD1. The CDR3 region has the DNA TGTGCCACGCAACAGGGGAGGAGCACTGAAGCTTTCTTT. Translation: CATQQGRSTEAFF.